Presented here are 9 T cell receptor beta chains from one specimen sequenced in a study of blood T cells in healthy people across ages. Together with a sample-barcoded 5' primer, a J-beta primer mix was included in a second PCR lasting 7 to 11 cycles. One entry per CDR3 protein results from TCRdb running MiXCR on the 5' RACE reads. The sample yields hundreds of thousands of distinct CDR3 sequences, roughly 25% seen once. The sample was also reused in another study, on T cells of mothers and their children.

The sequencing sample was made of blood. The source of these receptors is a boy younger than 18 in good health.

The CDR3 DNA follows: TGCAGCGCCATGAGTGCTGACACTGAAGCTTTCTTT. Translating it yields CSAMSADTEAFF. The chain links TRBV29-1 to TRBJ1-1; D not certain. Germline V gene data show CDR1 as SQVTM and CDR2 as ANQGSEA. V lost 7 bases and J lost 3, with 12 bases in between. This CDR3 is 12 amino acids long. The full variable domain, rest sourced from reference TRBV29-1 and TRBJ1-1, is SAVISQKPSRDICQRGTSLTIQCQVDSQVTMMFWYRQQPGQSLTLIATANQGSEATYESGFVIDKFPISRPNLTFSTLTVSNMSPEDSSIYLCSAMSADTEAFFGQGTRLTVV.

This clonotype turned up a few times. The rearrangement links TRBV4-1 to TRBJ2-1; D unclear. The J call may be wrong; the DNA end is better matched by TRBJ2-5. Germline CDR1 is MGHRA and CDR2 is YSYEKL. The CDR3 runs 15 residues. CDR3 region: CASSRLDSGRETQYF. CDR3 sequence (DNA): TGCGCCAGCAGCCGCTTAGATTCAGGACGAGAGACCCAGTACTTC.

V and J are TRBV9 and TRBJ2-1; D ambiguous. CDR1 SGDLS and CDR2 YYNGEE come from the germline V gene. V gave up 2 bases and J gave up 0 bases, with 9 bases separating them. This CDR3 contains 15 residues. The CDR3 region has the DNA TGTGCCAGCAGCGTGGTAGAAAGCTCCTACAATGAGCAGTTCTTC. It translates to CASSVVESSYNEQFF.

This clonotype was observed a handful of times. The V gene is TRBV7-9, the J gene TRBJ2-3; D is undetermined. The CDR3 covers 12 residues. Germline V lookup: CDR1 SEHNR, CDR2 FQNEAQ (reference sequence). V lost 5 bases, J lost 6 bases, and 9 bases lay in between. The CDR3 DNA is TGTGCCAGCAGCGCCGGTGGGGATACGCAGTATTTT. It translates to CASSAGGDTQYF.

Only a few counts were recorded for this clonotype. This chain joins TRBV9 and TRBJ2-2; weak D call: TRBD1 (6 bases). CDR3 length equals 17 residues. Germline V gene sequence: CDR1 SGDLS, CDR2 YYNGEE. Trimming took 4 bases from V and 2 from J, leaving 18 bases between them. CDR3 protein: CASSPKGGVPNTGELFF. The CDR3 DNA reads as TGTGCCAGCAGCCCCAAAGGGGGTGTACCTAACACCGGGGAGCTGTTTTTT.

This clonotype was seen a handful of times. The chain uses TRBV3-1 and TRBJ1-1; D not resolved. Trimming removed 0 bases at V and 4 bases at J, with 18 bases between. CDR1 and CDR2 (germline): LGHDT, YNNKEL (reference sequence). This CDR3 spans 17 amino acids. This chain's CDR3 is CASSQDSLWEGSTEAFF. CDR3 sequence (DNA): TGTGCCAGCAGCCAAGATTCCCTCTGGGAAGGTAGCACTGAAGCTTTCTTT. Full variable domain (remainder filled in from reference TRBV3-1 and TRBJ1-1): DTAVSQTPKYLVTQMGNDKSIKCEQNLGHDTMYWYKQDSKKFLKIMFSYNNKELIINETVPNRFSPKSPDKAHLNLHINSLELGDSAVYFCASSQDSLWEGSTEAFFGQGTRLTVV.

This clonotype came up once. V and J are TRBV6-5 and TRBJ1-5; no definite D call. V was shortened by 2 bases and J by 5 bases, with 19 bases between the two germline ends. The CDR3 totals 17 residues. Germline values: CDR1 MNHEY, CDR2 SVGAGI. The DNA of the CDR3 is TGTGCCAGCAGTTACGGCCCACGGTATACTTCCGATCAGCCCCAGCATTTT. As protein: CASSYGPRYTSDQPQHF.

The V and J genes are TRBV3-1 and TRBJ2-5; the match to TRBD2 covers 12 bases. The J call may be incorrect, as the DNA end agrees better with TRBJ2-7. This CDR3 region has 17 residues. Germline lookup yields CDR1 LGHDT and CDR2 YNNKEL (reference sequence). The CDR3 loop is CASSQEFLAGGNYEQYF. CDR3 DNA: TGTGCCAGCAGCCAAGAATTCCTAGCGGGAGGGAACTACGAGCAGTACTTC.

This clonotype has just a few counts. This sequence joins TRBV7-9 and TRBJ2-5; D may be TRBD1 or TRBD2 (5 bases each). CDR3 length: 14 residues. Per the germline V gene, CDR1 is SEHNR and CDR2 is FQNEAQ (reference sequence). The V end lost 5 bases, the J end lost 7 bases, and 17 bases lay between the germline ends. This CDR3 reads CASSPRDGGPTQYF. In DNA, the CDR3 is TGTGCCAGCAGCCCCCGGGACGGAGGACCGACCCAGTACTTC.